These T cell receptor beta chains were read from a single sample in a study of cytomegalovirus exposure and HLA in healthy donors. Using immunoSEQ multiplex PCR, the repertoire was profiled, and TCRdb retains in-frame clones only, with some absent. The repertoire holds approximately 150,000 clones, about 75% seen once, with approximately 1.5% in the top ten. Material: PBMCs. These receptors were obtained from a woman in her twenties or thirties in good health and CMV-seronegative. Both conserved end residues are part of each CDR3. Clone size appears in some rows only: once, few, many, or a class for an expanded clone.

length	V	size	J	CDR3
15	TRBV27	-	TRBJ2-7	CASSPQLAGTDEQYF
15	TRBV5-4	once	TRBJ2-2	CASSFQGAGTGELFF
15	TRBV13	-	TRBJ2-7	CASSLKPGDFYEQYF
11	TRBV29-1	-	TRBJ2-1	CSGGGYNEQFF
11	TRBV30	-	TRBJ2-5	CAWVHRETQYF
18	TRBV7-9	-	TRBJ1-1	CASSSPYYRARSNTEAFF
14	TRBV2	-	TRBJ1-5	CASKITDLNQPQHF
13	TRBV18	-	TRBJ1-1	CASSLSGQGEAFF
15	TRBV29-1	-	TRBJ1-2	CSVPRGQGYNYGYTF
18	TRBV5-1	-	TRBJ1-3	CASSFSGGGFSAGNTIYF
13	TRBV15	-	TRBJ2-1	CATPGLAVNEQFF
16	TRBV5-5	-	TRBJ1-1	CASSLVRGARDTEAFF